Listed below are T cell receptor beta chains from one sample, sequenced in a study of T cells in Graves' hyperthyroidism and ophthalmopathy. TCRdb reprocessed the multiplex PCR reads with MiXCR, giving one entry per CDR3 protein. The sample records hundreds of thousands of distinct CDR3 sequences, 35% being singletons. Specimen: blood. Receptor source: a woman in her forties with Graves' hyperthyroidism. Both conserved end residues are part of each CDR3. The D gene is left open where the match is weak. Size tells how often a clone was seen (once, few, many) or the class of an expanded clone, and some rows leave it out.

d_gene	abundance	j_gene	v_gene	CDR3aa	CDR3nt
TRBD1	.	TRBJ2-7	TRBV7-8	CASSSLEDRAVGEQYF	TGTGCCAGCAGCTCACTAGAGGACAGGGCGGTGGGGGAGCAGTACTTC
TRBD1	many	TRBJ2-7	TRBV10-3	CAISETGGYEQYF	TGTGCCATCAGTGAGACAGGGGGCTACGAGCAGTACTTC
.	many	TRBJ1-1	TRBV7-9	CASSQGRAVGTEAFF	TGTGCCAGCAGCCAGGGCCGGGCCGTGGGCACTGAAGCTTTCTTT
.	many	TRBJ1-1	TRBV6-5	CASSYTTGNTEAFF	TGTGCCAGCAGCTACACGACAGGGAACACTGAAGCTTTCTTT
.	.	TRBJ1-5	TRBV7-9	CASSKRFGANQPQHF	TGTGCCAGCAGTAAGAGGTTCGGGGCGAATCAGCCCCAGCATTTT
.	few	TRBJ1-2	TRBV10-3	CASSPTSATAPYGYTF	TGTGCCAGCAGTCCTACATCCGCCACGGCTCCTTATGGCTACACCTTC
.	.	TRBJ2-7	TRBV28	CASSRLYSYEQYF	TGTGCCAGCAGTAGACTTTACTCCTACGAGCAGTACTTC
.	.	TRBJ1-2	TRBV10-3	CAISFEHPGYGYTF	TGTGCCATCAGCTTCGAACACCCTGGCTATGGCTACACCTTC
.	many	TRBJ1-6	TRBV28	CASKTASSYNSPLHF	TGTGCCAGCAAAACAGCGAGCTCCTATAATTCACCCCTCCACTTT
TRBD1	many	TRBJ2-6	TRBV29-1	CSVYDRGRSNSGANVLTF	TGCAGCGTTTATGACAGGGGGCGATCTAATTCTGGGGCCAACGTCCTGACTTTC
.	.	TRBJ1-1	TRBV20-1	CSARAGRIDTEAFF	TGCAGTGCTCGCGCAGGGCGAATAGACACTGAAGCTTTCTTT
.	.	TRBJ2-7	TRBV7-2	CASSGGSPYEQYF	TGTGCCAGCAGCGGGGGTAGTCCCTACGAGCAGTACTTC
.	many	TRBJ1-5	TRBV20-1	CSARDEGEDQPQHF	TGCAGTGCTAGAGATGAGGGTGAAGATCAGCCCCAGCATTTT
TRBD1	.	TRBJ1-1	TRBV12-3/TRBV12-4	CASSWDRRVEAFF	TGTGCCAGCAGCTGGGACAGGCGGGTTGAAGCTTTCTTT
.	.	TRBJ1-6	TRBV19	CASSRGGDNQPLHF	TGTGCCAGTAGTAGGGGAGGGGACAATCAGCCCCTCCACTTT
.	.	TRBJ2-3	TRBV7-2	CASSLWAGDTQYF	TGTGCCAGCAGCTTATGGGCGGGAGATACGCAGTATTTT
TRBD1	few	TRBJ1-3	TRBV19	CASKEGQGVSGNTIYF	TGTGCCAGTAAGGAGGGACAGGGAGTGTCTGGAAACACCATATATTTT
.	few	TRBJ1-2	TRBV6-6	CASSKSSNSPDTYGYTF	TGTGCCAGCAGTAAAAGCTCGAACAGTCCTGATACCTATGGCTACACCTTC
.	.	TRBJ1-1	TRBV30	CAWRAGMNTEAFF	TGTGCCTGGAGGGCAGGCATGAACACTGAAGCTTTCTTT
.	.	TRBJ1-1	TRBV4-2	CASSQEEDLNTEAFF	TGTGCCAGCAGCCAAGAGGAAGATTTGAACACTGAAGCTTTCTTT
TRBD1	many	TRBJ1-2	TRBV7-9	CASSRGQGNYGYTF	TGTGCCAGCAGTAGAGGACAGGGTAACTATGGCTACACCTTC
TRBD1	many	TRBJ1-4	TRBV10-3	CAISEGQVEKLFF	TGTGCCATCAGTGAGGGACAGGTTGAAAAACTGTTTTTT
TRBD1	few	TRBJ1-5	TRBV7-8	CASSLDRVGQPQHF	TGTGCCAGCAGCTTGGACAGGGTCGGGCAGCCCCAGCATTTT
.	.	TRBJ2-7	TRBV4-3	CASSLGPPGSNEQYF	TGCGCCAGCAGCCTGGGCCCGCCGGGGTCGAACGAGCAGTACTTC
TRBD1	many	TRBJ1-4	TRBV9	CASSASGQAKREKLFF	TGTGCCAGCAGCGCTAGCGGACAGGCCAAAAGGGAAAAACTGTTTTTT
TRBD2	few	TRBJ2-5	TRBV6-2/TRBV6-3	CASSGGTSEQETQYF	TGTGCCAGCAGTGGTGGGACTAGCGAGCAAGAGACCCAGTACTTC
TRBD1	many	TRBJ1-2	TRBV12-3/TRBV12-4	CASSGTGGWRGYTF	TGTGCCAGCAGTGGGACAGGGGGATGGCGTGGCTACACCTTC
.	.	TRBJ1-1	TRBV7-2	CASSYRTGKFQDTEAFF	TGTGCCAGCAGCTACCGGACGGGAAAATTCCAGGACACTGAAGCTTTCTTT
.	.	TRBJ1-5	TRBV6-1	CASRTQNQPSGNQPQHF	TGTGCCAGCCGGACGCAGAATCAACCTTCGGGCAATCAGCCCCAGCATTTT
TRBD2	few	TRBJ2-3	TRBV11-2	CASSFERGGRDTQYF	TGTGCCAGCAGCTTTGAGCGGGGGGGCCGCGATACGCAGTATTTT
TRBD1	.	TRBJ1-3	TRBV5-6	CASRIQGAAFSPIYF	TGTGCCAGCAGGATACAGGGGGCCGCGTTTAGCCCCATATATTTT
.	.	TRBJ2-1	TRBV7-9	CASSLKGTTRWQFF	TGTGCCAGCAGCTTAAAAGGGACGACCCGGTGGCAGTTCTTC
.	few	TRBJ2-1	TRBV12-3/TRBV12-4	CASGRGGEQFF	TGTGCCAGCGGTCGAGGCGGCGAGCAGTTCTTC
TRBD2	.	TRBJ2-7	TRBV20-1	CSARGPFSGSPNEQYF	TGCAGTGCTAGAGGACCCTTTAGCGGGAGTCCCAACGAGCAGTACTTC
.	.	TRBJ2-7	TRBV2	CASSEVGFYEQYF	TGTGCCAGCAGTGAAGTGGGATTCTACGAGCAGTACTTC
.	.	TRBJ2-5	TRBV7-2	CASSFVSLGTQYF	TGTGCCAGCAGCTTCGTATCGCTGGGGACCCAGTACTTC
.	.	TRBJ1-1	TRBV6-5	CASTSAGVQTEAFF	TGTGCCAGCACCTCTGCAGGGGTTCAGACTGAAGCTTTCTTT
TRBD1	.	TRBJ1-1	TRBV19	CASSNLGGSTEAFF	TGTGCCAGTAGTAACCTAGGGGGCTCCACTGAAGCTTTCTTT
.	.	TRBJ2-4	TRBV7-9	CANSIRQRDIQYF	TGTGCCAACAGCATTCGACAGAGGGACATTCAGTACTTC
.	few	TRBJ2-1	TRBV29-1	CSVPNTASAIGYNEQFF	TGCAGCGTTCCCAACACTGCCTCAGCAATTGGGTACAATGAGCAGTTCTTC
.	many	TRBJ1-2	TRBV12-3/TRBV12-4	CASSPNVGFTYGYTF	TGTGCCAGCAGCCCTAACGTAGGGTTCACCTATGGCTACACCTTC
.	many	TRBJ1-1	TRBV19	CASSIPASMNTEAFF	TGTGCCAGTAGTATACCGGCCAGCATGAACACTGAAGCTTTCTTT
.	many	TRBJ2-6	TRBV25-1	CASAQGSGANVLTF	TGTGCCAGTGCGCAGGGATCCGGGGCCAACGTCCTGACTTTC
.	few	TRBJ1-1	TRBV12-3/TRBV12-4	CASSKYRDTEAFF	TGTGCCAGCAGTAAGTACAGGGATACTGAAGCTTTCTTT
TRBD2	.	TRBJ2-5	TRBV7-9	CASSKRGTPYQETQYF	TGTGCCAGCAGCAAGCGGGGGACACCGTACCAAGAGACCCAGTACTTC
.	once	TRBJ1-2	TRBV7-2	CASSGGLGYGYTF	TGTGCCAGCAGCGGGGGGTTAGGCTATGGCTACACCTTC
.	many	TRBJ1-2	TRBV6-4	CASSDSGQPKLYGYTF	TGTGCCAGCAGTGACTCCGGACAGCCAAAGTTATATGGCTACACCTTC
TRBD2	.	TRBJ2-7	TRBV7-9	CASSLLGTSGRRYEQYF	TGTGCCAGCAGCCTTTTAGGGACTAGCGGGAGGAGGTACGAGCAGTACTTC
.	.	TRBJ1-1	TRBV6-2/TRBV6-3	CASSSPGPRAAFF	TGTGCCAGCAGTTCCCCGGGCCCCCGGGCAGCTTTCTTT
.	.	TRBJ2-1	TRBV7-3	CASSEPTDSEQFF	TGTGCCAGCAGCGAACCGACAGATAGTGAGCAGTTCTTC